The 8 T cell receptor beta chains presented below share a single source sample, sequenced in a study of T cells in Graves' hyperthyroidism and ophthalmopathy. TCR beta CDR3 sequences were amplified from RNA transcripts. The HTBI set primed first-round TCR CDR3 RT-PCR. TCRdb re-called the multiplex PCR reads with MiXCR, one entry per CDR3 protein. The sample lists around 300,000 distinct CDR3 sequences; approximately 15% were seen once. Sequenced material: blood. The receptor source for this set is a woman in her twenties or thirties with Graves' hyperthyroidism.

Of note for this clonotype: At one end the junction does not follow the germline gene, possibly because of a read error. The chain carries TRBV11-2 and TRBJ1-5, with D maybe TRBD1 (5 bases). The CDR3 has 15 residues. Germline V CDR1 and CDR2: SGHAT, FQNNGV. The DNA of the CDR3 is TGTACCAGCAGTCGTACAGGAGACAGCAATCAGCCCCAGCATTTT. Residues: CTSSRTGDSNQPQHF.

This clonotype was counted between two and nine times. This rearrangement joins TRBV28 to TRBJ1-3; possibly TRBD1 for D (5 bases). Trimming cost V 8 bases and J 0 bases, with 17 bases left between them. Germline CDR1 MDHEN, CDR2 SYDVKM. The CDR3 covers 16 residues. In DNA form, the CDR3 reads TGTGCCAGCTTGGACCAGGGAGGGCGCTCTGGAAACACCATATATTTT. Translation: CASLDQGGRSGNTIYF.

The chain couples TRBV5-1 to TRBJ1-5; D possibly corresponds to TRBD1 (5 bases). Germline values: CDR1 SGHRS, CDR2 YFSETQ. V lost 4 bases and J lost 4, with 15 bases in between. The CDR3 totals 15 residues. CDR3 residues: CASSLWGDPNQPQHF. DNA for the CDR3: TGCGCCAGCAGCCTCTGGGGGGACCCTAATCAGCCCCAGCATTTT. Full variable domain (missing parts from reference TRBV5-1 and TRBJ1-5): KAGVTQTPRYLIKTRGQQVTLSCSPISGHRSVSWYQQTPGQGLQFLFEYFSETQRNKGNFPGRFSGRQFSNSRSEMNVSTLELGDSALYLCASSLWGDPNQPQHFGDGTRLSIL.

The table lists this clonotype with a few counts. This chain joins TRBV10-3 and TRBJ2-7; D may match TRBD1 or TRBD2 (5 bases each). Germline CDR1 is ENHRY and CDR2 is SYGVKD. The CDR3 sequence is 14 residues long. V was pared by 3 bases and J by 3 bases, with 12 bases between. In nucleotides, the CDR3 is TGTGCCATCAGTGATACTGGGGGAATCTACGAGCAGTACTTC. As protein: CAISDTGGIYEQYF.

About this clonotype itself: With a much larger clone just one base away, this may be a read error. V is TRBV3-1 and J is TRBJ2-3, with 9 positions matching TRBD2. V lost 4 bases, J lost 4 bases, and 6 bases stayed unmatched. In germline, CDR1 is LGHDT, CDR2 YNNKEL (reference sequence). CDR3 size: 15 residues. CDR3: CASSLRTSVADTQYF. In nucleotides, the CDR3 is TGTGCCAGCAGCCTTCGGACTAGCGTCGCAGATACGCAGTATTTT.

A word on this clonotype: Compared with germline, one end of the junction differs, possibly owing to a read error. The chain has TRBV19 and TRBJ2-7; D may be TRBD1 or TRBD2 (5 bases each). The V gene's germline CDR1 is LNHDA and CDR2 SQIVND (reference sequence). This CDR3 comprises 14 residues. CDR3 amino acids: CASSSRDGTYEQYF. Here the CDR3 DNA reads TGTGCCAGTAGTTCCCGGGACGGGACCTACGAACAGTACTTC.

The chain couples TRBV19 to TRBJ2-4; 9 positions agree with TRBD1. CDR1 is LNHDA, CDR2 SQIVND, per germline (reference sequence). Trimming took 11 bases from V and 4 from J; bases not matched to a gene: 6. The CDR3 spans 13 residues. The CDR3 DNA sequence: TGTGCCTGCTCCGGGACAGGGAAAAACATTCAGTACTTC. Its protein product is CACSGTGKNIQYF. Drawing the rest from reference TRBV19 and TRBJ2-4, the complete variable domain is DGGITQSPKYLFRKEGQNVTLSCEQNLNHDAMYWYRQDPGQGLRLIYYSQIVNDFQKGDIAEGYSVSREKKESFPLTVTSAQKNPTAFYLCACSGTGKNIQYFGAGTRLSVL.

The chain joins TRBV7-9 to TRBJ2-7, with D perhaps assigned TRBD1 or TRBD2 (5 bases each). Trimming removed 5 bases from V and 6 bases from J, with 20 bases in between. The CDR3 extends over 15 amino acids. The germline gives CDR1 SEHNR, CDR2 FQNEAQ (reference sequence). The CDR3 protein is CASSPFLGTHREQYF. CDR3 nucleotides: TGTGCCAGCAGCCCCTTCTTAGGGACCCACCGCGAGCAGTACTTC.